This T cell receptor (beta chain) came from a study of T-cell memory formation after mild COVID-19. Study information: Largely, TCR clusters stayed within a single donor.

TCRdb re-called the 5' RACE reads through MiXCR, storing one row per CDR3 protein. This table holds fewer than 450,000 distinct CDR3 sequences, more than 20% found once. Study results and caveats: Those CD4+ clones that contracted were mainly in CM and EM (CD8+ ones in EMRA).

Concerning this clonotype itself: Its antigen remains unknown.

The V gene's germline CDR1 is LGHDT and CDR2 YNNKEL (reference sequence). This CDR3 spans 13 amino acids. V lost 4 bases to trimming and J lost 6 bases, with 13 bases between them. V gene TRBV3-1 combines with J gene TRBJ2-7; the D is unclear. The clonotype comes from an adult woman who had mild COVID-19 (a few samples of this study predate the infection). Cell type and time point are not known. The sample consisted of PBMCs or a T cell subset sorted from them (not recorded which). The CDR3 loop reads CASSRSPPTEQYF. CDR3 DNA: TGTGCCAGCAGCCGATCACCGCCGACCGAGCAGTACTTC.